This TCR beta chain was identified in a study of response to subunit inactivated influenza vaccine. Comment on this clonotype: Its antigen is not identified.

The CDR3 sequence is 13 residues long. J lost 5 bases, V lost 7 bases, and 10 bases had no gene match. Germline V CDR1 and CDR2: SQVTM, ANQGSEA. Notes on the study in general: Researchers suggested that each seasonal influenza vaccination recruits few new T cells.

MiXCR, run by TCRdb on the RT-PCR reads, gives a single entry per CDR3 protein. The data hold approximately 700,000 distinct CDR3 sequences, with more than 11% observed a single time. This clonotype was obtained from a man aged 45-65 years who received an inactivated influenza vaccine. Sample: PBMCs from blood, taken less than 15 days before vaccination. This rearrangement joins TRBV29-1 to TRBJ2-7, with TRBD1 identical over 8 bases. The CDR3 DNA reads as TGCAGCGGCAGACAGGGGCGAACTAACGAGCAGTACTTC. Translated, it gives CSGRQGRTNEQYF.